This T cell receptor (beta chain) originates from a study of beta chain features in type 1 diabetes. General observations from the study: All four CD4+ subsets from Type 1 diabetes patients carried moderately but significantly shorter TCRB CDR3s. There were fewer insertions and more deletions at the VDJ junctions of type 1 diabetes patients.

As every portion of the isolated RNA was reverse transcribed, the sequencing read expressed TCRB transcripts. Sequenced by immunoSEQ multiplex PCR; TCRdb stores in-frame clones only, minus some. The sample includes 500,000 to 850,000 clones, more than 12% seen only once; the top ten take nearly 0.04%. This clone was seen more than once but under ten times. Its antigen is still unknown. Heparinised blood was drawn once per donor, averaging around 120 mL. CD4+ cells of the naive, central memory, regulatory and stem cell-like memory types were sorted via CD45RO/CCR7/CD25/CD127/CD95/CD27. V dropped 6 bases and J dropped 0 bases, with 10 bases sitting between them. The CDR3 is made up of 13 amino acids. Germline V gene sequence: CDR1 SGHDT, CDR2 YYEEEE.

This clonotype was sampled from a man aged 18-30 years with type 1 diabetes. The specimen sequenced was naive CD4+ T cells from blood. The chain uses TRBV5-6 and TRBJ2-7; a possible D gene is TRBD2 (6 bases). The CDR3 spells CASIRRGSYEQYF. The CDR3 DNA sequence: TGTGCCAGCATACGGCGGGGCTCCTACGAGCAGTACTTC.